A single sample gave rise to the 14 T cell receptor beta chains below, sequenced in a study of PD-1 blockade in classical Hodgkin lymphoma (TCRdb year 2020). The intended sense of this specimen's time point label: cycle 4 day 1 (C4D1), after 6 weeks of nivolumab. All trial patients had relapsed after autologous stem cell transplantation, with cohorts A, B and C differing in prior brentuximab vedotin exposure. Library preparation used the immunoSEQ multiplex PCR assay. TCRdb retrieved this table from immuneACCESS and kept in-frame rearrangements only. Not all clones are present; in checked studies, unresolved V genes account for under half, and no reason is known for the remainder. A total of some 17,000 clones appear in this sample, roughly 65% of them only once. Less than 9% of the sample is held by the ten biggest clonotypes. Sequenced here: peripheral blood mononuclear cells (PBMCs), sampled before the fourth cycle of nivolumab. The receptors shown here come from a human donor with classical Hodgkin lymphoma.

The rearrangement joins TRBV11-1 to TRBJ1-1; tentative D call: TRBD1 (6 bases). The V end was cut by 5 bases, the J end by 5 bases, with 12 bases between. Germline V CDR1 and CDR2: SGHAT, FQDESV (reference sequence). This CDR3 is built from 13 residues. The CDR3 nucleotides read TGTGCCAGCAGCCTATACAGGGAAACTGAAGCTTTCTTT. Translating it yields CASSLYRETEAFF.

The chain carries TRBV5-5 and TRBJ1-2; D is possibly TRBD1 (6 bases). This CDR3 contains 15 residues. Germline loops: CDR1 SGHKS, CDR2 YYEKEE (reference sequence). V was cut by 0 bases and J by 7 bases, with 16 bases left in between. This CDR3 is CASSLEGHQVSGYTF. Here the CDR3 DNA reads TGTGCCAGCAGCTTGGAGGGACACCAAGTTAGTGGCTACACCTTC.

This clone was counted between two and nine times. CDR3 bases: TGTGCCAGCAGTGAGTTGAGGGCGGGAGTGACAGATACGCAGTATTTT. Protein product: CASSELRAGVTDTQYF. The chain has TRBV2 and TRBJ2-3, with 7 bases that match TRBD2. V lost 3 bases, J lost 3 bases, and 9 bases stayed unmatched. The CDR3 runs to 16 residues. Germline-derived CDR1 and CDR2 are SNHLY and FYNNEI. Looking up the rest from reference TRBV2 and TRBJ2-3 gives the full variable domain: EPEVTQTPSHQVTQMGQEVILRCVPISNHLYFYWYRQILGQKVEFLVSFYNNEISEKSEIFDDQFSVERPDGSNFTLKIRSTKLEDSAMYFCASSELRAGVTDTQYFGPGTRLTVL.

The chain recombines TRBV11-3 with TRBJ1-1; D ambiguous. The germline V gene has CDR1 SGHNT and CDR2 YENEEA. V was trimmed by 6 bases and J by 1 base, leaving 6 bases between them. The CDR3 runs 12 residues. CDR3 region: CASRIANTEAFF. The CDR3 DNA sequence: TGTGCCAGCAGAATCGCGAACACTGAAGCTTTCTTT.

The CDR3 DNA follows: TGTGCCAGCAGCTTGGGTGGACAGGGGTTGACGGCAACCTACGAGCAGTACTTC. It translates to CASSLGGQGLTATYEQYF. This chain links TRBV5-4 with TRBJ2-7; 9 bases agree with TRBD1. With 0 bases clipped from V and 2 bases from J, the junction kept 12 bases outside the gene matches. Germline-derived CDR1 and CDR2 are SGHNT and YYREEE (reference sequence). This CDR3 has 18 amino acids.

The chain is built from TRBV6-5 and TRBJ2-2; D unresolved. The V gene lost 10 bases and the J gene lost 6 bases, with 21 bases spanning the gap. Germline CDR1 is MNHEY and CDR2 is SVGAGI. The CDR3 extends over 15 amino acids. The CDR3 region is CATSPLVGSPGELFF. In DNA form, the CDR3 reads TGTGCCACCTCCCCTCTAGTAGGCTCCCCCGGGGAGCTGTTTTTT.

The rearrangement uses TRBV5-1 and TRBJ1-2, with 9 positions matching TRBD1. Germline V gives CDR1 SGHRS, CDR2 YFSETQ. The V segment lost 3 bases and the J segment 4 bases; nucleotides outside the gene matches: 7. The CDR3 is 15 amino acids. The CDR3 loop reads CASSSGQGWSYGYTF. The DNA for the CDR3 is TGCGCCAGCAGCTCGGGACAGGGATGGAGCTATGGCTACACCTTC.

CDR3 loop: CASSPRQGVYNEQFF. In DNA, the CDR3 is TGTGCCAGCAGCCCGCGACAGGGGGTATACAATGAGCAGTTCTTC. This chain connects TRBV7-9 to TRBJ2-1; 9 bases map to TRBD1. The junction had 6 bases not matched to a gene; V was cut back by 5 bases and J by 4 bases. The CDR3 covers 15 residues. Germline CDR1 SEHNR, CDR2 FQNEAQ (reference sequence).

V is TRBV6-5 and J is TRBJ2-5, with 9 bases identical to TRBD2. V lost 2 bases, J lost 5 bases, and 9 bases stayed unmatched. CDR3 length equals 16 residues. CDR1 and CDR2 (germline): MNHEY, SVGAGI. The CDR3 here is CASSYRGGRAGETQYF. As DNA, the CDR3 is TGTGCCAGCAGTTACAGAGGCGGGAGGGCCGGGGAGACCCAGTACTTC.

This sequence joins TRBV28 and TRBJ2-2; TRBD1 or TRBD2 may be the D gene (5 bases each). Trimming left V 6 bases short and J 2 bases short, with 13 bases between. Per the germline V gene, CDR1 is MDHEN and CDR2 is SYDVKM. The CDR3 spans 15 residues. The CDR3, as DNA: TGTGCCAGCAGAAGGGGACCGACTAACACCGGGGAGCTGTTTTTT. It is translated as CASRRGPTNTGELFF.

The rearrangement links TRBV2 to TRBJ2-3; no reliable D call. The CDR3 length is 18 residues. Germline-derived CDR1 and CDR2 are SNHLY and FYNNEI. V dropped 4 bases and J dropped 0 bases, with 20 bases sitting between them. CDR3 residues: CASSALTRSLGSTDTQYF. In DNA, the CDR3 is TGTGCCAGCAGTGCTCTCACCCGATCCCTAGGTAGCACAGATACGCAGTATTTT.

This rearrangement joins TRBV4-1 to TRBJ1-6; 11 bases match TRBD1. V gave up 1 base and J gave up 6 bases; unmatched junction bases: 2. The germline V gene encodes CDR1 MGHRA and CDR2 YSYEKL. The CDR3 has 16 amino acids. CDR3 sequence reads: CASSQGTGGGNSPLHF. The CDR3 DNA reads TGCGCCAGCAGCCAAGGGACAGGGGGCGGTAATTCACCCCTCCACTTT.

This clone was observed a handful of times. J is TRBJ2-1 and V is TRBV27; 8 bases are shared with TRBD1. CDR3 size: 13 residues. V lost 3 bases, J lost 8 bases, and 3 bases stayed unmatched. Germline V gene sequence: CDR1 MNHEY, CDR2 SMNVEV (reference sequence). CDR3 sequence (DNA): TGTGCCAGCAGTTTCGTACAGGGGGATGAGCAGTTCTTC. Its protein is CASSFVQGDEQFF.

The chain joins TRBV19 to TRBJ2-3; D unresolved. Trimming removed 3 bases from V and 4 bases from J, with 11 bases in between. Germline CDR1 and CDR2: LNHDA and SQIVND (reference sequence). The CDR3 loop spans 14 amino acids. In nucleotides, the CDR3 is TGTGCCAGTAGTATTACCCTAAGTTCAGATACGCAGTATTTT. Protein product: CASSITLSSDTQYF.